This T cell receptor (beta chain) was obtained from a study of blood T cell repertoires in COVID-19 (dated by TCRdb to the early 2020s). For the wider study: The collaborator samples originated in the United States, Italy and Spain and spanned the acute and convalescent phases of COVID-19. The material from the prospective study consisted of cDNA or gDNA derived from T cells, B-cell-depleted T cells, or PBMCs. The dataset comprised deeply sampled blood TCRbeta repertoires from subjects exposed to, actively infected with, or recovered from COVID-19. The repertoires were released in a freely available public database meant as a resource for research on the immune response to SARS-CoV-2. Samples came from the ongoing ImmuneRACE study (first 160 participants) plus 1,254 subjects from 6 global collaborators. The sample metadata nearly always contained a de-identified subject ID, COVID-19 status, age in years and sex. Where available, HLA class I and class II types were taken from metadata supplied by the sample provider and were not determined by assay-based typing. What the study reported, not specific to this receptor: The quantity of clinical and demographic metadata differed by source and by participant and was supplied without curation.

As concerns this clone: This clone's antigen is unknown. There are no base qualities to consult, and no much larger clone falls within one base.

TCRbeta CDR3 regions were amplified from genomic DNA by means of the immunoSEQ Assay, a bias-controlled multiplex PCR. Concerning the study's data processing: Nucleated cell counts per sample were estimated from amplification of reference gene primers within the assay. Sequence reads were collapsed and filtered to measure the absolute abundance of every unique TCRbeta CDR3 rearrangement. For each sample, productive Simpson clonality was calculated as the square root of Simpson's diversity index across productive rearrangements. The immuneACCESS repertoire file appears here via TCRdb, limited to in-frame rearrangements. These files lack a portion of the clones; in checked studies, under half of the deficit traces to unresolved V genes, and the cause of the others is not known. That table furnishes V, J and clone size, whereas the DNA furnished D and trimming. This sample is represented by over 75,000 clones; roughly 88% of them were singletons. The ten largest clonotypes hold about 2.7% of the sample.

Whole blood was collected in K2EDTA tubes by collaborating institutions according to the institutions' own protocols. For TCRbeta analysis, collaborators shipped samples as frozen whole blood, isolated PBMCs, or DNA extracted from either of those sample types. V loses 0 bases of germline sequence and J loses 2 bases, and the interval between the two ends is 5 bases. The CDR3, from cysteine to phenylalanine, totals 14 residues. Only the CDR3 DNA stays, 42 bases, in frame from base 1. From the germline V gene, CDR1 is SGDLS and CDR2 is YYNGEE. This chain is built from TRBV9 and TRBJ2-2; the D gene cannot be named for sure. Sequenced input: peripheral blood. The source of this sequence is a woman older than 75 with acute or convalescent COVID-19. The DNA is TGTGCCAGCAGCGTAGGCAGAAACACCGGGGAGCTGTTTTTT. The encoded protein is CASSVGRNTGELFF.